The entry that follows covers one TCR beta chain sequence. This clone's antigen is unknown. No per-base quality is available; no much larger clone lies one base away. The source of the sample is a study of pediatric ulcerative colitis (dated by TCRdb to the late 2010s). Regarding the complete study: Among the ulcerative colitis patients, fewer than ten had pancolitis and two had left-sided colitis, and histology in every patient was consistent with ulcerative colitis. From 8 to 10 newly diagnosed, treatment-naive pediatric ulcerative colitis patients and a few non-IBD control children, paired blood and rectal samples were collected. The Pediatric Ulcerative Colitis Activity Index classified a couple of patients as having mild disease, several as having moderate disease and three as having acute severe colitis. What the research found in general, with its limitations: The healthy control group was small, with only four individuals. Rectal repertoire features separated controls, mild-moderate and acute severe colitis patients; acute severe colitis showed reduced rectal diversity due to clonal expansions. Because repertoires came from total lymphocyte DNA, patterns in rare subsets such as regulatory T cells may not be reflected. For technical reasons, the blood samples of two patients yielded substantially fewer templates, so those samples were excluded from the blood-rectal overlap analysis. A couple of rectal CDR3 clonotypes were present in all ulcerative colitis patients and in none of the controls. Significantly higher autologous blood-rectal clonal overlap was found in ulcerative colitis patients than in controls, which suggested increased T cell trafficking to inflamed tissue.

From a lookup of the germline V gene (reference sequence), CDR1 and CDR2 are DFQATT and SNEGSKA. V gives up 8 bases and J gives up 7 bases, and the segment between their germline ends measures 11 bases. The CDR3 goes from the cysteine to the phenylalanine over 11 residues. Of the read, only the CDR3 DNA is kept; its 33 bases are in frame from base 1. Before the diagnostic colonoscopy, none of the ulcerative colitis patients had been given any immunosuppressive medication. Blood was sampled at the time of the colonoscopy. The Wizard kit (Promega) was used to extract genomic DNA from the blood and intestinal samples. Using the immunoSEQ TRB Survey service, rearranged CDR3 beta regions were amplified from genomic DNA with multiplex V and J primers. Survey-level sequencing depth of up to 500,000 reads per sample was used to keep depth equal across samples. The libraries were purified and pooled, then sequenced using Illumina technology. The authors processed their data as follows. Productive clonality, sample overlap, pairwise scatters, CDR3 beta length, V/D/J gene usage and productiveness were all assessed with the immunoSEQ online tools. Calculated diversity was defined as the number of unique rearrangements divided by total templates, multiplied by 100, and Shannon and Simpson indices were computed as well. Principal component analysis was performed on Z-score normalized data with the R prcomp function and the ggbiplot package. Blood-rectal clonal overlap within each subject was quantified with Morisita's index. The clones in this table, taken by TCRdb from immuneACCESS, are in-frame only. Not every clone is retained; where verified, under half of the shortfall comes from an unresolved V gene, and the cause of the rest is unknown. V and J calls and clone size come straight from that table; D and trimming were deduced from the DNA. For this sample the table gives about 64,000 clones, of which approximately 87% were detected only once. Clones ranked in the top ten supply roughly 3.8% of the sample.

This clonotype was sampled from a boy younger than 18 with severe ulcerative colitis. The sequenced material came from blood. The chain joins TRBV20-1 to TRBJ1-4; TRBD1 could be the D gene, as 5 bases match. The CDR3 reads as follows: CSLRAGEKLFF. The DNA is TGCAGTCTCAGGGCGGGTGAAAAACTGTTTTTT.